This TCR beta chain was captured by sequencing in a study of Graves' ophthalmopathy and Graves' hyperthyroidism. This clonotype was seen at least ten times. Per the germline V gene, CDR1 is SGHAT and CDR2 is FQNNGV. Trimming cost V 4 bases and J 6 bases, with 11 bases left between them. The CDR3 spans 13 residues. Amplification of TCR beta CDR3 regions used RNA transcripts. An initial RT-PCR round employing HTBI primers preceded a second-round multiplex PCR. TCRdb processed the multiplex PCR reads anew with MiXCR; each CDR3 protein has one entry. The table has a few hundred thousand distinct CDR3 sequences, roughly 21% seen once.

The TCR sequence derives from a woman in her fifties or sixties with Graves' ophthalmopathy. The chain is built from TRBV11-2 and TRBJ2-3; D ambiguous. The sequencing sample was made of peripheral blood. The CDR3 here is CASSSPSMDTQYF. The CDR3, as DNA: TGTGCCAGCAGCTCACCCTCGATGGATACGCAGTATTTT.